The table lists the clone carrying this TCR beta chain with a few counts. From the PCR reads, TCRdb called clonotypes with MiXCR, one entry per CDR3 protein. The table lists under 20,000 distinct CDR3 sequences, 35% to 50% of them singletons. This record belongs to a study of tumor-infiltrating lymphocytes in oesophageal squamous cell carcinoma. Sequencing was carried out using esophageal tumor tissue. The receptor's source is a male donor with esophageal squamous cell carcinoma.

The DNA of the CDR3 is TGTGCCACCAGCAGAGGGAGGACAGGGAACTCCTACGAGCAGTACTTC. It yields the protein CATSRGRTGNSYEQYF. This chain links TRBV15 with TRBJ2-5, with 8 bases identical to TRBD1. The J call could be wrong; TRBJ2-7 is a better fit for the DNA end. CDR3 length: 16 amino acids. The germline V gene has CDR1 LNHNV and CDR2 YYDKDF (reference sequence).